One sample yielded the 26 T cell receptor beta chains listed below, sequenced in a study of blood T cells in healthy people across ages. Sample-barcoded 5' priming and a J-beta primer mix drove a second PCR of roughly 6 to 12 cycles. One entry per CDR3 protein, called by TCRdb with MiXCR from the 5' RACE reads. The sample lists roughly 800,000 distinct CDR3 sequences, roughly 25% seen once, with under 4.5% in the top ten. These data were also reused for a study on T cells of mothers and their children.

The sequencing input was blood. The receptors were gathered from a boy younger than 18 in good health.

V usage is TRBV12-3 or TRBV12-4 and J usage is TRBJ2-7, with 7 bases identical to TRBD1. V was pared by 5 bases and J by 4 bases, with 5 bases of the junction left unmatched. The CDR3 covers 13 residues. The chain's CDR3 is CASSLQGLYEQYF. The CDR3 bases are TGTGCCAGCAGTCTACAGGGGCTATACGAGCAGTACTTC.

This clonotype was seen a handful of times. For the CDR3, the DNA is TGTGCCAGCAGCTCCCAGTCGGATGAGCAGTTCTTC. Translation: CASSSQSDEQFF. The J gene is TRBJ2-1, the V gene TRBV7-2; no reliable D call. The CDR3 consists of 12 residues. Trimming pared 4 bases from V and 8 bases from J, leaving 9 bases between. Germline V gene sequence: CDR1 SGHTA, CDR2 FQGNSA.

This clonotype was found a few times. The V gene is TRBV6-2 or TRBV6-3, the J gene TRBJ1-1; perhaps TRBD1 as D (5 bases). Per germline, CDR1 MNHEY and CDR2 SVGEGT. The V and J ends lost 7 bases and 0 bases respectively, with 21 bases between them. The CDR3 runs 17 residues. CDR3 in amino acids: CASKMSGAGYMNTEAFF. Here the CDR3 DNA reads TGTGCCAGCAAGATGAGCGGGGCAGGATACATGAACACTGAAGCTTTCTTT.

V gene TRBV6-1 combines with J gene TRBJ2-5; TRBD1 might be the D (5 bases). The CDR3 is 14 amino acids. Trimming took off 6 bases at V and 6 bases at J, with 17 bases between the two ends. Per the germline V gene, CDR1 is MNHNS and CDR2 is SASEGT. This CDR3 is CASREPQGWKTQYF. The DNA of the CDR3 is TGTGCCAGCAGAGAACCCCAGGGTTGGAAGACCCAGTACTTC.

This clonotype was observed a few times. The chain couples TRBV21-1 to TRBJ1-1. TRBV21-1 is a pseudogene. The CDR3 length is 14 residues. The CDR3 here is CASTSRGSNTEAFF. For the CDR3, the DNA is TGTGCCAGCACCAGTCGAGGGAGTAACACTGAAGCTTTCTTT.

The chain recombines TRBV7-3 with TRBJ2-5, with a weak D call TRBD1 (5 bases). The germline V gene encodes CDR1 SGHTA and CDR2 FQGTGA. V lost 3 bases, J lost 3 bases, and 8 bases lay in between. CDR3 size: 13 residues. CDR3 DNA sequence: TGTGCCAGCAGCTTTGGGGCAAAAGAGACCCAGTACTTC. It codes for CASSFGAKETQYF. The whole variable domain, filled in from reference TRBV7-3 and TRBJ2-5, reads GAGVSQTPSNKVTEKGKYVELRCDPISGHTALYWYRQSLGQGPEFLIYFQGTGAADDSGLPNDRFFAVRPEGSVSTLKIQRTERGDSAVYLCASSFGAKETQYFGPGTRLLVL.

The chain links TRBV7-9 to TRBJ2-3; the match to TRBD2 covers 9 bases. Losses at the gene ends were 5 bases for V and 0 bases for J; bases not matched to a gene: 6. The CDR3 sequence is 16 residues long. From germline, CDR1 is SEHNR and CDR2 FQNEAQ (reference sequence). As DNA, the CDR3 is TGTGCCAGCAGCCTTAGCGGGGGACTTAGCACAGATACGCAGTATTTT. This codes for CASSLSGGLSTDTQYF.

Only one count was recorded for this clonotype. The chain couples TRBV20-1 to TRBJ2-7; TRBD2 might be the D (6 bases). Trimming shortened V by 2 bases and J by 2 bases, and 16 bases separated the two germline ends. The CDR3 runs to 15 residues. Germline assignment: CDR1 DFQATT and CDR2 SNEGSKA (reference sequence). The CDR3 loop is CSARTRTTSPYEQYF. The CDR3, as DNA: TGCAGTGCTAGAACAAGGACTACCAGCCCCTACGAGCAGTACTTC.

The J gene is TRBJ1-4, the V gene TRBV6-1; D is uncertain. The CDR3 extends over 12 amino acids. Germline CDR1 is MNHNS and CDR2 is SASEGT. Trimming left V 4 bases short and J 8 bases short, with 8 bases between. CDR3 in DNA: TGTGCCAGCAGTGGGGGAGTCGAAAAACTGTTTTTT. It codes for CASSGGVEKLFF.

Only a few counts were recorded for this clonotype. This rearrangement joins TRBV5-1 to TRBJ2-5; 8 bases map to TRBD1. Germline values: CDR1 SGHRS, CDR2 YFSETQ. The CDR3 runs to 15 residues. Trimming cost V 1 base and J 3 bases; bases outside gene matches: 5. For the CDR3, the DNA is TGCGCCAGCAGCTTGACTTTGGGACAGGAAGAGACCCAGTACTTC. Amino acid sequence: CASSLTLGQEETQYF.

This clonotype has only a few counts. This chain uses TRBV20-1 with TRBJ1-4, with D unclear. The CDR3 has 13 amino acids. CDR1 and CDR2 (germline): DFQATT, SNEGSKA (reference sequence). Trimming cost V 3 bases and J 4 bases, with 9 bases left between them. CDR3 residues: CSASGRHNEKLFF. CDR3 DNA sequence: TGCAGTGCTAGTGGGAGACATAATGAAAAACTGTTTTTT.

The chain's CDR3 is CASSQRQGGDSPLHF. Here the CDR3 DNA reads TGTGCCAGCAGCCAACGACAGGGAGGGGATTCACCCCTCCACTTT. The chain uses TRBV14 and TRBJ1-6; the match to TRBD1 covers 7 bases. CDR1 and CDR2 from the germline V gene are SGHDN and FVKESK. After removal of 2 bases from V and 8 bases from J, the junction contained 6 bases not matched to a gene. This CDR3 has 15 amino acids.

This clonotype was seen a few times. The chain couples TRBV5-1 to TRBJ2-2; perhaps TRBD1 as D (6 bases). This CDR3 is built from 16 residues. V was shortened by 3 bases and J by 3 bases, with 15 bases between the two germline ends. Looked up from germline, CDR1 is SGHRS and CDR2 is YFSETQ. The CDR3 loop is CASSSDSGFYTGELFF. The CDR3 DNA follows: TGCGCCAGCAGCTCGGACAGCGGCTTTTACACCGGGGAGCTGTTTTTT.

Comment on this clonotype: Because the CDR3's place on the DNA is in doubt, the DNA is left out and the CDR3 is given as listed by TCRdb. The chain employs TRBV28 and TRBJ1-5; the table's D call TRBD1 went unverified against the DNA. With termini counted, the CDR3 has 18 amino acids. Germline V CDR1 and CDR2: MDHEN, SYDVKM. CDR3 protein: CASSRQFFGVYSNQPQHF.

The genes are TRBV28 and TRBJ1-1; D is ambiguous. CDR3 size: 12 residues. Germline V gene sequence: CDR1 MDHEN, CDR2 SYDVKM. V was cut by 3 bases and J by 4 bases, with 6 bases left in between. CDR3: CASSFGLTEAFF. CDR3 nucleotides: TGTGCCAGCAGTTTCGGGCTCACTGAAGCTTTCTTT.

V and J are TRBV12-3 or TRBV12-4 and TRBJ1-4; possible D gene TRBD1, 6 bases. The CDR3 sequence is 16 residues long. V was shortened by 2 bases and J by 9 bases, with 19 bases between the two germline ends. The CDR3 loop is CASSLRGGAGEKKLFF. Here the CDR3 DNA reads TGTGCCAGCAGTTTAAGGGGGGGGGCCGGGGAGAAAAAACTGTTTTTT.

This CDR3 is CASSHDNTQYF. The CDR3 bases are TGTGCCAGCAGCCACGACAATACGCAGTATTTT. This rearrangement joins TRBV6-2 or TRBV6-3 to TRBJ2-3, with D unclear. The CDR3 loop spans 11 amino acids. Trimming shortened V by 6 bases and J by 7 bases, and 8 bases separated the two germline ends. Germline lookup yields CDR1 MNHEY and CDR2 SVGEGT.

The chain recombines TRBV6-5 with TRBJ1-1; D possibly corresponds to TRBD1 (5 bases). The ends were cut back, 9 bases at V and 6 bases at J, with 20 bases in the middle. This CDR3 has 14 residues. Germline CDR1 is MNHEY and CDR2 is SVGAGI. As DNA, the CDR3 is TGTGCCAGTTTTCCAGCAGGGAGTCTATCTGAAGCTTTCTTT. Amino acids: CASFPAGSLSEAFF.

The rearrangement links TRBV24-1 to TRBJ2-5; 8 bases align to TRBD2. Matching the DNA end better, TRBJ2-1 makes the J call doubtful. The CDR3 runs 16 residues. Germline CDR1 KGHDR, CDR2 SFDVKD. This chain's CDR3 is CATSDTLADPYNEQFF. DNA for the CDR3: TGTGCCACCAGTGATACACTAGCGGACCCCTACAATGAGCAGTTCTTC.

This clonotype has only a few counts. The V call is TRBV15, the J call TRBJ1-1; D gene unclear. Germline loops: CDR1 LNHNV, CDR2 YYDKDF (reference sequence). V was cut by 0 bases and J by 8 bases, with 10 bases left in between. The CDR3 sequence is 13 residues long. CDR3 loop: CATSRDIRVEAFF. Here the CDR3 DNA reads TGTGCCACCAGCAGAGATATTCGGGTAGAAGCTTTCTTT.

This clonotype was seen only a few times. The rearrangement joins TRBV28 to TRBJ2-5; a possible D gene is TRBD2 (5 bases). The V gene lost 2 bases and the J gene lost 5 bases, with 15 bases spanning the gap. This CDR3 has 15 residues. CDR1 and CDR2 from the germline V gene are MDHEN and SYDVKM. CDR3 amino acids: CASSLLRGFGETQYF. CDR3 DNA sequence: TGTGCCAGCAGTTTACTCCGGGGTTTCGGGGAGACCCAGTACTTC.

The CDR3 loop reads CASRGGGSNEQFF. CDR3 nucleotides: TGCGCCAGCAGGGGGGGCGGGAGCAATGAGCAGTTCTTC. The V and J genes are TRBV4-3 and TRBJ2-1, with a tentative D call TRBD2 (7 bases). The germline V and J ends were trimmed by 6 bases and 6 bases, with 12 bases remaining between them. The germline CDR1 and CDR2 sequences are LGHNA and YSLEER. The CDR3 runs 13 residues.

This clonotype was detected once. This chain connects TRBV13 to TRBJ2-3, with 7 bases that match TRBD2. With V trimmed by 6 bases and J by 5 bases, 8 bases remained unmatched. This CDR3 has 14 residues. CDR1 is PRHDT and CDR2 is FYEKMQ in the germline V gene (reference sequence). CDR3: CASSSLAAGDTQYF. CDR3 coding DNA: TGTGCCAGCAGTTCCCTAGCGGCTGGAGATACGCAGTATTTT. The complete variable domain, with remaining parts taken from reference TRBV13 and TRBJ2-3, reads AAGVIQSPRHLIKEKRETATLKCYPIPRHDTVYWYQQGPGQDPQFLISFYEKMQSDKGSIPDRFSAQQFSDYHSELNMSSLELGDSALYFCASSSLAAGDTQYFGPGTRLTVL.

This clonotype was seen only a few times. J is TRBJ1-3 and V is TRBV4-3; 8 positions agree with TRBD1. Germline V gene lookup returns CDR1 LGHNA and CDR2 YSLEER. V lost 1 base, J lost 3 bases, and 5 bases stayed unmatched. The CDR3 totals 16 residues. CDR3 sequence: CASSQGRTGFGNTIYF. The CDR3 nucleotides read TGCGCCAGCAGCCAAGGAAGGACAGGGTTTGGAAACACCATATATTTT.

In nucleotides, the CDR3 is TGTGCCAGCAGCCAAGATATCATCCTAGCGGCTTCCTACAATGAGCAGTTCTTC. This gives the protein CASSQDIILAASYNEQFF. This chain connects TRBV4-2 to TRBJ2-1; TRBD2 agrees at 7 bases. Germline trimming cut 0 bases from V and 1 base from J; bases unmatched to any gene: 9. CDR1 is LGHNA, CDR2 YNFKEQ, per germline. This CDR3 spans 18 amino acids.

This clonotype occurred a few times. The J gene is TRBJ2-1, the V gene TRBV4-3; 8 nucleotides match TRBD2. The germline gives CDR1 LGHNA, CDR2 YSLEER. This CDR3 contains 15 residues. The ends lost 4 bases at V and 4 bases at J; junction bases unmatched: 6. DNA for the CDR3: TGCGCCAGCAGCCTCGGGAGGGCCCCGTACAATGAGCAGTTCTTC. The encoded protein is CASSLGRAPYNEQFF.